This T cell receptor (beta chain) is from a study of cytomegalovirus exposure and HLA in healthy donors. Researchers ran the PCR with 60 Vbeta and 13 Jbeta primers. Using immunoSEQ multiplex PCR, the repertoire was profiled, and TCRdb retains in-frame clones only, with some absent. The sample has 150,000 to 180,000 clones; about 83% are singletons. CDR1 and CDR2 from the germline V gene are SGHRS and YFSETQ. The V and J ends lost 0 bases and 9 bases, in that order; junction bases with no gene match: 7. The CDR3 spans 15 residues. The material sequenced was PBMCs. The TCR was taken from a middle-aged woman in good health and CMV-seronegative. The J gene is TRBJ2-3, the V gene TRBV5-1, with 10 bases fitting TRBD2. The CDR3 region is CASSLGPSGGGTQYF. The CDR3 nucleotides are TGCGCCAGCAGCTTGGGTCCTAGCGGGGGAGGCACGCAGTATTTT.